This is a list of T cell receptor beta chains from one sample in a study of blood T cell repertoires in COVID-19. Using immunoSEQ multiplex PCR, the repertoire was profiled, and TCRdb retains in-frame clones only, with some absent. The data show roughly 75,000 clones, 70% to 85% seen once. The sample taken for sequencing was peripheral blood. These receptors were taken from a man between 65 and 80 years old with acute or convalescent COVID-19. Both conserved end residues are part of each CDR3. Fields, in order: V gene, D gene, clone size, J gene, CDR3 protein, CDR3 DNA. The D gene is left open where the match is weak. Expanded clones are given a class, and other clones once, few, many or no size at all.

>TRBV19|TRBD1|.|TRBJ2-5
CASSGTEQETQYF
TGTGCCAGTAGTGGGACAGAGCAAGAGACCCAGTACTTC
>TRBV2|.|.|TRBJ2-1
CASRRDWDEQFF
TGTGCCAGCAGGAGGGACTGGGATGAGCAGTTCTTC
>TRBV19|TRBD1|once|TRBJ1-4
CASSLSQGVVEKLFF
TGTGCCAGTAGTCTTTCACAGGGGGTGGTTGAAAAACTGTTTTTT
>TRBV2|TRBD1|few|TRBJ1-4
CASRVDRVNEKLFF
TGTGCCAGCAGGGTCGACAGGGTTAATGAAAAACTGTTTTTT
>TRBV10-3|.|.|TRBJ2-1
CAITGGPVNEQFF
TGTGCCATCACTGGAGGGCCAGTCAATGAGCAGTTCTTC
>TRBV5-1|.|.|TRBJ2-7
CASSLFPGPSSYEQYF
TGCGCCAGCAGCTTGTTTCCAGGGCCGAGCTCCTACGAGCAGTACTTC
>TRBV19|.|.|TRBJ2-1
CASSGRERTEQFF
TGTGCCAGTTCGGGGCGGGAACGAACTGAGCAGTTCTTC
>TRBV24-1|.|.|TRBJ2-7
CATSDLDSYEQYF
TGTGCCACCAGTGATTTGGACAGCTACGAGCAGTACTTC
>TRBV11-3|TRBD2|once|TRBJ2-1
CASSPRASGYNEQFF
TGTGCCAGCAGCCCACGGGCTAGCGGATACAATGAGCAGTTCTTC
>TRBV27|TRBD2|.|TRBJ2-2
CASSQPGLPNTGELFF
TGTGCCAGCAGTCAGCCGGGACTACCGAACACCGGGGAGCTGTTTTTT
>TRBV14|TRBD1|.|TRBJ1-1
CASSQGLRGLEAFF
TGTGCCAGCAGCCAAGGTCTCAGGGGGCTTGAAGCTTTCTTT
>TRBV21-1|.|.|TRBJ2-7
CASSKVAGTSGYEQYF
TGTGCCAGCAGCAAAGTGGCGGGCACTAGCGGCTACGAGCAGTACTTC
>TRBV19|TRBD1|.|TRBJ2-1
CASSIRRDSSYNEQFF
TGTGCCAGTAGTATCCGCCGGGACAGCTCCTACAATGAGCAGTTCTTC
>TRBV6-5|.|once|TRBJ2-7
CASSRGTAPSEQYF
TGTGCCAGCAGCCGCGGGACAGCACCCTCCGAGCAGTACTTC
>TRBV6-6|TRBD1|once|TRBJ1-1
CASSRQGNTEAFF
TGTGCCAGCAGTCGACAGGGAAACACTGAAGCTTTCTTT
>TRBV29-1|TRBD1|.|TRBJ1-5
CSVTSGTVNQPQHF
TGCAGCGTCACGTCCGGGACAGTGAATCAGCCCCAGCATTTT
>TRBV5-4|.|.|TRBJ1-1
CASSPDSMNTEAFF
TGTGCCAGCAGCCCTGACAGCATGAACACTGAAGCTTTCTTT
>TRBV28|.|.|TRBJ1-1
CASSPYNTEAFF
TGTGCCAGCAGTCCGTATAACACTGAAGCTTTCTTT
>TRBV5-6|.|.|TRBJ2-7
CASSLLQAEQYF
TGTGCCAGCAGCTTATTACAGGCTGAGCAGTACTTC
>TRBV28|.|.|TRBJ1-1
CARPDQPDRPSVGEAFF
TGTGCCAGACCCGACCAGCCTGACAGGCCGAGTGTTGGTGAAGCTTTCTTT
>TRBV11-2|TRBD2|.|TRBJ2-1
CASSLGTSNDEQFF
TGTGCCAGCAGCCTCGGGACTAGCAACGATGAGCAGTTCTTC
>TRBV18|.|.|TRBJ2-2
CASSATGLQVSGELFF
TGTGCCAGCTCAGCAACGGGACTCCAAGTTTCCGGGGAGCTGTTTTTT
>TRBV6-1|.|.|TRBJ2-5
CASSEAYGSHQETQYF
TGTGCCAGCAGTGAGGCATATGGCTCCCACCAAGAGACCCAGTACTTC
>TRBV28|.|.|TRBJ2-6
CASSFRSTGANVLTF
TGTGCCAGCAGTTTCCGGAGTACCGGGGCCAACGTCCTGACTTTC
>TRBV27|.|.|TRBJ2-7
CASSLTGGPYEQYF
TGTGCCAGCTCTCTCACCGGAGGGCCTTACGAGCAGTACTTC
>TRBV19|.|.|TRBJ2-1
CASSPRQLNPSIYNEQFF
TGTGCCAGTAGTCCTCGTCAACTAAACCCTTCAATCTACAATGAGCAGTTCTTC
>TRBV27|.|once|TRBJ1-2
CASSLAIGGINYGYTF
TGTGCCAGCAGTCTCGCGATTGGAGGGATTAACTATGGCTACACCTTC
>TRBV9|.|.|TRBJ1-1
CASSVGLSTEAFF
TGTGCCAGCAGCGTAGGTTTGAGCACTGAAGCTTTCTTT
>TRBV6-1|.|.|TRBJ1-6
CASSEGQGLKTLHF
TGTGCCAGCAGTGAGGGGCAGGGTCTTAAGACCCTCCACTTT
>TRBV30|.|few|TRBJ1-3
CAWSQSGNTIYF
TGTGCCTGGAGTCAATCTGGAAACACCATATATTTT
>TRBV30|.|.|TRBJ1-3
CAWSVRLGVSTKIRSGNTIYF
TGTGCCTGGAGTGTTCGTTTAGGAGTCAGCACCAAAATCCGTTCTGGAAACACCATATATTTT
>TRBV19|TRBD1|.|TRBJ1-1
CASSRQGYTEAFF
TGTGCCAGTAGCCGACAGGGGTACACTGAAGCTTTCTTT
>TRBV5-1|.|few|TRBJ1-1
CASSLDLPPAFF
TGCGCCAGCAGCCTAGATCTCCCGCCAGCTTTCTTT
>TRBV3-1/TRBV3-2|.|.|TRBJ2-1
CASSLPRTDEQFF
TGTGCCAGCAGCCTCCCCCGGACTGATGAGCAGTTCTTC
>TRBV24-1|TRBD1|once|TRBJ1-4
CATSDVTGGVEKLFF
TGTGCCACCAGTGATGTCACAGGGGGCGTTGAAAAACTGTTTTTT
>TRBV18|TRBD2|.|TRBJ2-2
CASSAGLAGELFF
TGTGCCAGCTCGGCGGGACTAGCCGGGGAGCTGTTTTTT
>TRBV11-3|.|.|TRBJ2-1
CASSLVSSVGRNEQFF
TGTGCCAGCAGCTTAGTCTCGTCAGTGGGGAGAAATGAGCAGTTCTTC
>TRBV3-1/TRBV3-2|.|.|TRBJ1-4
CASSQGADEKLFF
TGTGCCAGCAGCCAAGGGGCAGATGAAAAACTGTTTTTT
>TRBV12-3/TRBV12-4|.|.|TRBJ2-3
CASSLGADTQYF
TGTGCCAGCAGTTTGGGGGCGGATACGCAGTATTTT
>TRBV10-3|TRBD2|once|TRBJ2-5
CAISGPGLAGAETQYF
TGTGCCATCAGTGGCCCCGGGTTAGCGGGAGCCGAGACCCAGTACTTC
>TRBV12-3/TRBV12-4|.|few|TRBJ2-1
CASSPGGINEQFF
TGTGCCAGCAGTCCCGGCGGGATCAATGAGCAGTTCTTC
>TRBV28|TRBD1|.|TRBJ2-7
CASSPSSGTGYEQYF
TGTGCCAGCAGCCCGTCCTCCGGGACAGGTTACGAGCAGTACTTC
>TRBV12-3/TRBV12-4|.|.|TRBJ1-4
CASSPQGEKLFF
TGTGCCAGCAGTCCCCAGGGGGAAAAACTGTTTTTT
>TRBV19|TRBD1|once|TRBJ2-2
CASRTGTGASLGELFF
TGTGCCAGTAGGACCGGGACAGGGGCTTCGTTAGGGGAGCTGTTTTTT
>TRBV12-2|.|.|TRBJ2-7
CASRSARLRLAGVPYEQYF
TGTGCAAGTCGCTCCGCCCGGCTAAGACTAGCGGGAGTCCCCTACGAGCAGTACTTC
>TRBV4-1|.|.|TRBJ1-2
CASSQAGGLNYGYTF
TGCGCCAGCAGCCAAGCGGGGGGGCTGAACTATGGCTACACCTTC